This T cell receptor beta chain was captured in a study of vaccination and CD4 T cells after COVID-19. Study-wide context: Everyone enrolled got two doses of BNT162b2 or mRNA-1273 vaccine.

TCRdb processed the PCR reads anew with MiXCR; each CDR3 protein has one entry. The sample holds 15,000 to 20,000 distinct CDR3 sequences; just over 60% are singletons and the top ten take approximately 1.2%. Study observations and caveats: The study found median SARS-CoV-2-reactive clonotypes rising from 21 to 38, not significantly. Researchers report that 304 of 307 vaccine-specific clones in convalescent patients proved spike mono-reactive.

The CDR3 contains 16 residues. Germline lookup yields CDR1 WNHNN and CDR2 SYGVQD (reference sequence). V trimming: 2 bases; J trimming: 3 bases; junction bases outside the gene matches: 3. Note on this clonotype: What it recognizes is unknown.

The sequences come from CD4+ T cells from blood, collected after SARS-CoV-2 vaccination. This clonotype originated in a human donor who had recovered from COVID-19. V usage is TRBV10-1 and J usage is TRBJ2-2; 10 nucleotides align to TRBD2. For the CDR3, the DNA is TGCGCCAGCAGTGAGCTACTAGCGGGACACACCGGGGAGCTGTTTTTT. Encoded protein: CASSELLAGHTGELFF.